This T cell receptor (beta chain) was captured in a study of blood T cell repertoires in COVID-19 (dated by TCRdb to the early 2020s). Broadly, across the study: Samples covering the acute and convalescent phases of COVID-19 were provided by collaborators in the United States, Italy and Spain. A de-identified subject ID, COVID-19 status, age in years and sex were almost always included in the sample metadata. The samples were drawn from two sources: the first 160 participants of the ongoing ImmuneRACE study, and over 950 subjects contributed by 6 global collaborators. Subjects who had been exposed to COVID-19, were actively infected with it, or had recovered from it provided the deeply sampled blood TCRbeta repertoires that made up the dataset. Where HLA class I and class II types were available, the types were taken from metadata supplied by the sample provider, not from assay-based typing. A freely available public database, intended as a resource for researchers studying the immune response to SARS-CoV-2, is where the repertoires were released. The prospective study material was composed of cDNA or gDNA derived from T cells, B-cell-depleted T cells, or PBMCs.

TCRbeta CDR3 regions were amplified from genomic DNA by means of the immunoSEQ Assay, a bias-controlled multiplex PCR. Per the original workflow: The number of nucleated cells in each sample was estimated by amplification of reference gene primers within the assay. To quantify the absolute abundance of each unique TCRbeta CDR3 rearrangement, sequence reads were collapsed and filtered. For each sample, productive Simpson clonality was calculated as the square root of Simpson's diversity index across productive rearrangements. As stored in TCRdb, this immuneACCESS dataset retains in-frame rearrangements with V and J assigned. A fraction of the clones does not appear; measured against another copy, unresolved V genes explain less than half of the discrepancy, and the remainder lacks a known reason. The V and J calls and clone size were taken over from that table, and D and trimming were inferred from the DNA. This sample gives some 270,000 clones in total; 84% of them show up just once. The biggest ten clones account for more than 1.5% of the sample.

Note on this clone: Its cognate antigen has yet to be identified. Base-call qualities are not available, and no considerably larger clone is one nucleotide away.

According to the germline V gene, CDR1 reads MDHEN and CDR2 reads SYDVKM. There are 16 amino acids in the CDR3, from cysteine to phenylalanine inclusive. The read is trimmed to its CDR3 DNA, 48 bases read in frame from base 1. V is trimmed back by 2 bases and J by 4 bases, and the junction contains 9 bases that no gene match accounts for. What the authors observed across the whole study: Clinical and demographic metadata were provided uncurated, with the amount varying by source and participant.

A second Seattle source provided samples from volunteer blood donors who had recovered from COVID-19. The collaborating institutions used their own protocols to collect whole blood in K2EDTA tubes. For TCRbeta analysis, collaborators shipped samples as frozen whole blood, isolated PBMCs, or DNA extracted from either of those sample types. The chain joins TRBV28 to TRBJ2-7, with 9 bases matching TRBD2. This clonotype was obtained from a woman in her 40s who had recovered from COVID-19. The specimen was peripheral blood. Here is the DNA: TGTGCCAGCAGTTTACCCTCAGCGGGGGGATCTTACGAGCAGTACTTC. Translated, it reads CASSLPSAGGSYEQYF.